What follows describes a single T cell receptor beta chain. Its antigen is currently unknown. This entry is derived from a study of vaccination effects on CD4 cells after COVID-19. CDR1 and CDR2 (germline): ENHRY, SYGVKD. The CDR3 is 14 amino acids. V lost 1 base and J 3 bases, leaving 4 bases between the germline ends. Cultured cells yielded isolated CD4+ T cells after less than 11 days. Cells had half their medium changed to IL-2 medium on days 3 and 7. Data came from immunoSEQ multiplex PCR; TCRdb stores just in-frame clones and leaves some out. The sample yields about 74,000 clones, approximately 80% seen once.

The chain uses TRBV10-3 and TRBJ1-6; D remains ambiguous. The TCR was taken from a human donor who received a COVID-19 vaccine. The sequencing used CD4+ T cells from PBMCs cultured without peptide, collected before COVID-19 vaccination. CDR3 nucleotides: TGTGCCATCAGTGAGTACAGCTATAATTCACCCCTCCACTTT. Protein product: CAISEYSYNSPLHF.